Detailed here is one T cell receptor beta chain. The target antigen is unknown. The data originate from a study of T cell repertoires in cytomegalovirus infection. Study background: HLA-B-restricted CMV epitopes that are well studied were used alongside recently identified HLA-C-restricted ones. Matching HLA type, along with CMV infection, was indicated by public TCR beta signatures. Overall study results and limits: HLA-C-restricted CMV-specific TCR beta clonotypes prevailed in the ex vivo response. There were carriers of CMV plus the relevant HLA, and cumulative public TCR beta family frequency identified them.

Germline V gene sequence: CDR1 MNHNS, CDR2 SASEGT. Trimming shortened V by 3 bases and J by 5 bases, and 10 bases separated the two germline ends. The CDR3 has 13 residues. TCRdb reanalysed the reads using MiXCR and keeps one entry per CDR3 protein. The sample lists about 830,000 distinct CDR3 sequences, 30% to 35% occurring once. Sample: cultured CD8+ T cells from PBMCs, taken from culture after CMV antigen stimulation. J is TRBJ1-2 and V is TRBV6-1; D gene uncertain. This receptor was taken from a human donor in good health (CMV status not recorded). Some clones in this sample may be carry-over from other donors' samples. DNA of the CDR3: TGTGCCAGCAGTGACAACAGAGGATATGGCTACACCTTC. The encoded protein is CASSDNRGYGYTF.